What follows are 24 T cell receptor beta chains derived from one specimen sequenced in a study of blood T cell repertoires in COVID-19. This table comes from immunoSEQ multiplex PCR, and its TCRdb copy is limited to in-frame clones, with some not included. There are 310,000 or so clones in the sample; around 88% occur only once, and around 5.8% lies in the top ten. The sequenced sample was PBMCs or T cells enriched from blood (not recorded which). Source of these receptors: a woman aged 40 to 49 who had recovered from COVID-19.

The chain carries TRBV3-1 (or the pseudogene TRBV3-2) and TRBJ1-5; 7 nucleotides line up with TRBD1. The germline CDR1 and CDR2 sequences are LGHDT and YNNKEL (reference sequence). The CDR3 is made up of 16 amino acids. The trim removed 0 bases at V and 5 bases at J, leaving 7 bases unmatched. The CDR3 is CASSQDLRDRHQPQHF. DNA for the CDR3: TGTGCCAGCAGCCAAGACCTCCGGGACAGACATCAGCCCCAGCATTTT.

This clone was picked up one time. This chain joins TRBV19 and TRBJ2-3; D perhaps matches TRBD2 (5 bases). Trimming took 7 bases from V and 5 from J, leaving 16 bases between them. This CDR3 contains 14 residues. Germline CDR1 is LNHDA and CDR2 is SQIVND (reference sequence). CDR3 sequence: CASTQRTAEDTQYF. As DNA, the CDR3 is TGTGCCAGTACCCAAAGGACTGCCGAAGATACGCAGTATTTT.

V and J are TRBV2 and TRBJ2-1; D not certain. Trimming cost V 4 bases and J 0 bases, with 10 bases left between them. The CDR3 has 15 amino acids. The germline gives CDR1 SNHLY, CDR2 FYNNEI. CDR3 in DNA: TGTGCCAGCAGTGGAGTAGTAACCTCCTACAATGAGCAGTTCTTC. This translates into CASSGVVTSYNEQFF.

Of note for this clone: Distinct nucleotide sequences in the sample also encode this CDR3. This sequence joins TRBV27 and TRBJ2-3; D unclear. CDR1 and CDR2 (germline): MNHEY, SMNVEV (reference sequence). V was shortened by 6 bases and J by 0 bases, with 4 bases between the two germline ends. The CDR3 contains 12 residues. CDR3 sequence reads: CASSPSTDTQYF. The CDR3 DNA reads as TGTGCCAGCAGCCCGAGCACAGATACGCAGTATTTT.

The chain carries TRBV10-3 and TRBJ2-5; the match to TRBD2 covers 11 bases. The CDR3 totals 19 residues. Germline CDR1 is ENHRY and CDR2 is SYGVKD. V dropped 0 bases and J dropped 4; count of bases not matched to a gene: 13. The CDR3 here is CAISESGGTTSGSPETQYF. The CDR3, as DNA: TGTGCCATCAGTGAGTCCGGAGGGACAACTAGCGGGAGCCCAGAGACCCAGTACTTC.

The CDR3 nucleotides read TGTGCCTGGCAACAGGGGGCGAGTTCACCCCTCCACTTT. Its translation: CAWQQGASSPLHF. J is TRBJ1-6 and V is TRBV30; TRBD1 matches 9 bases. CDR3 length equals 13 residues. Germline values: CDR1 GTSNPN, CDR2 SVGIG (reference sequence). Losses at the gene ends were 5 bases for V and 9 bases for J; bases not matched to a gene: 5.

Only one count was recorded for this clone. The gene calls are TRBV9 and TRBJ1-2; D remains ambiguous. Trimming removed 3 bases from V and 4 bases from J, with 10 bases in between. The CDR3 has 13 residues. Germline V gene data show CDR1 as SGDLS and CDR2 as YYNGEE. CDR3 protein: CASSGSGSYGYTF. DNA of the CDR3: TGTGCCAGCAGCGGATCCGGGTCCTATGGCTACACCTTC.

The rearrangement uses TRBV28 and TRBJ2-1, with a tentative D call TRBD1 (5 bases). Germline CDR1 reads MDHEN; CDR2 reads SYDVKM. V was clipped by 5 bases and J by 9 bases, with 8 bases between them. CDR3 length: 11 residues. CDR3 loop: CASSPRVEQFF. The CDR3 DNA sequence: TGTGCCAGCAGTCCCAGGGTTGAGCAGTTCTTC.

This sequence joins TRBV5-1 and TRBJ2-7, with 7 nucleotides matching TRBD2. The CDR3 totals 17 residues. V lost 1 base to trimming and J lost 5 bases; unmatched junction nucleotides: 15. The germline gives CDR1 SGHRS, CDR2 YFSETQ. Here the CDR3 DNA reads TGCGCCAGCAGCTTGAACCCCCAGCGGGGAGTCGGCGACGAGCAGTACTTC. Its translation is CASSLNPQRGVGDEQYF.

The sample holds a few counts of this clone. The chain combines TRBV10-2 with TRBJ1-5, with D maybe TRBD1 (6 bases). Germline V gene lookup returns CDR1 WSHSY and CDR2 SAAADI. This CDR3 region has 15 residues. The V end lost 1 base, the J end lost 5 bases, and 12 bases lay between the germline ends. The CDR3 DNA reads TGCGCCAGCAGTGAGTTCATGGGGGCGGATCAGCCCCAGCATTTT. This translates into CASSEFMGADQPQHF.

The V and J genes are TRBV3-1 (or the pseudogene TRBV3-2) and TRBJ2-7; maybe TRBD1 (6 bases). V was pared by 4 bases and J by 4 bases, with 20 bases between. The CDR3 is 16 residues long. Germline assignment: CDR1 LGHDT and CDR2 YNNKEL (reference sequence). The CDR3 sequence: CASSLNSHLGTYEQYF. DNA for the CDR3: TGTGCCAGCAGCCTAAACTCCCACCTAGGGACATACGAGCAGTACTTC.

V usage is TRBV2 and J usage is TRBJ2-6; a possible D gene is TRBD1 (6 bases). The germline V and J ends were trimmed by 7 bases and 0 bases, with 10 bases remaining between them. CDR3 length: 15 amino acids. The germline CDR1 and CDR2 sequences are SNHLY and FYNNEI. CDR3 in amino acids: CASNGQLSGANVLTF. The CDR3 DNA reads as TGTGCCAGCAACGGACAGCTCTCTGGGGCCAACGTCCTGACTTTC.

This chain links TRBV3-1 (or the pseudogene TRBV3-2) with TRBJ1-6; maybe TRBD1 (5 bases). CDR1 and CDR2 (germline): LGHDT, YNNKEL (reference sequence). The V end lost 4 bases, the J end lost 18 bases, and 25 bases lay between the germline ends. This CDR3 has 15 residues. The chain's CDR3 is CASSLHLKGTHKYHF. The CDR3 nucleotides are TGTGCCAGCAGCCTACACCTCAAAGGGACTCACAAGTACCACTTT.

This clone came up once. The chain uses TRBV4-3 and TRBJ2-7; 10 bases agree with TRBD2. The CDR3 length is 16 residues. CDR1 and CDR2 from the germline V gene are LGHNA and YSLEER. Trimming cost V 2 bases and J 2 bases; bases outside gene matches: 6. The CDR3 region is CASSQLTAGGPYEQYF. CDR3 coding DNA: TGCGCCAGCAGCCAACTTACAGCGGGAGGGCCCTACGAGCAGTACTTC.

The V and J genes are TRBV6-1 and TRBJ2-7; D is uncertain. V was cut by 1 base and J by 0 bases, with 10 bases left in between. This CDR3 region has 15 residues. Germline V gene sequence: CDR1 MNHNS, CDR2 SASEGT. DNA for the CDR3: TGTGCCAGCAGTGAAGGCGCGGTGAGCTCCTACGAGCAGTACTTC. The encoded protein is CASSEGAVSSYEQYF.

V gene TRBV28 combines with J gene TRBJ2-7; TRBD1 agrees at 7 bases. The ends lost 6 bases at V and 0 bases at J; junction bases unmatched: 11. The CDR3 has 16 residues. Germline-derived CDR1 and CDR2 are MDHEN and SYDVKM. DNA for the CDR3: TGTGCCAGCAGCCGAACAGGGGCTGGGGTCTCCTACGAGCAGTACTTC. This gives the protein CASSRTGAGVSYEQYF.

This chain joins TRBV28 and TRBJ2-7; 10 bases agree with TRBD1. The CDR3 covers 13 residues. Germline lookup yields CDR1 MDHEN and CDR2 SYDVKM. V lost 8 bases, J lost 2 bases, and 3 bases stayed unmatched. CDR3 residues: CASLDRGPYEQYF. For the CDR3, the DNA is TGTGCCAGCCTAGACAGGGGGCCCTACGAGCAGTACTTC.

The chain combines TRBV5-6 with TRBJ2-7, with TRBD2 identical over 8 bases. Germline V gives CDR1 SGHDT, CDR2 YYEEEE. This CDR3 contains 16 residues. V lost 1 base, J lost 0 bases, and 6 bases stayed unmatched. Written as DNA, the CDR3 is TGTGCCAGCAGCTTGTGGGGCGGGGGGCCCTCCTACGAGCAGTACTTC. This gives the protein CASSLWGGGPSYEQYF.

This clone was observed a handful of times. The gene calls are TRBV19 and TRBJ2-1; 10 bases are shared with TRBD2. This CDR3 comprises 15 residues. Germline CDR1 LNHDA, CDR2 SQIVND (reference sequence). Trimming took 1 base from V and 9 from J; bases not matched to a gene: 6. For the CDR3, the DNA is TGTGCCAGTAGTATAGGTCTAGCGGGAGAGGGTGAGCAGTTCTTC. Its protein product is CASSIGLAGEGEQFF.

The chain is built from TRBV28 and TRBJ1-5; weak D call: TRBD1 (6 bases). The V gene lost 6 bases and the J gene lost 6 bases, with 15 bases spanning the gap. Germline V gene sequence: CDR1 MDHEN, CDR2 SYDVKM. The CDR3 loop spans 14 amino acids. CDR3 nucleotides: TGTGCCAGCAGGGGGGGGCGGTACGGTCAGCCCCAGCATTTT. It specifies CASRGGRYGQPQHF.

The CDR3 DNA follows: TGTGCCAGCAGCCCTCGGCAGGGTGGCTACACCTTC. Protein sequence: CASSPRQGGYTF. V and J are TRBV9 and TRBJ1-2, with D maybe TRBD1 (5 bases). The CDR3 is 12 residues long. Per the germline V gene, CDR1 is SGDLS and CDR2 is YYNGEE. V shed 4 bases and J shed 7 bases, with 11 bases lying between them.

This clone is a singleton in its sample. The V call is TRBV6-2 or TRBV6-3, the J call TRBJ1-2, with D perhaps matching TRBD1 (6 bases). The germline V gene encodes CDR1 MNHEY and CDR2 SVGEGT. This CDR3 region has 14 residues. Trimming stripped 10 bases from V and 4 bases from J, with 19 bases between. The CDR3 loop is CATSPGGRVYGYTF. CDR3 sequence (DNA): TGTGCCACCAGCCCCGGGGGGCGAGTCTATGGCTACACCTTC.

V usage is TRBV2 and J usage is TRBJ1-2; D might be TRBD1 (5 bases). V was trimmed by 8 bases and J by 5 bases, leaving 18 bases between them. The germline V gene has CDR1 SNHLY and CDR2 FYNNEI. The CDR3 is 14 amino acids. CDR3 sequence reads: CASVKGLKSYGYTF. CDR3 sequence (DNA): TGTGCCAGCGTCAAGGGGTTAAAATCTTATGGCTACACCTTC. Supplemented by reference TRBV2 and TRBJ1-2, the full variable domain reads EPEVTQTPSHQVTQMGQEVILRCVPISNHLYFYWYRQILGQKVEFLVSFYNNEISEKSEIFDDQFSVERPDGSNFTLKIRSTKLEDSAMYFCASVKGLKSYGYTFGSGTRLTVV.

In its sample, this clone was seen a few times. The V and J genes are TRBV19 and TRBJ1-5; D gene uncertain. CDR1 and CDR2 (germline): LNHDA, SQIVND (reference sequence). The CDR3 is made up of 13 amino acids. Trimming removed 6 bases at V and 3 bases at J, with 9 bases between. CDR3 protein: CASRGQANQPQHF. The DNA of the CDR3 is TGTGCCAGTAGGGGCCAAGCCAATCAGCCCCAGCATTTT.